The 16 T cell receptor beta chains below were found in one sample sequenced in a study of blood T cells in healthy people across ages. Primed by a sample-barcoded 5' primer and a J-beta primer mix, a second PCR proceeded for 7 to 11 cycles. TCRdb called the 5' RACE reads again in MiXCR, with one record for every CDR3 protein. The profile shows about 1.8 million distinct CDR3 sequences, roughly 49% of them singletons. The specimen was blood. The receptors shown here come from a woman between 40 and 55 years old in good health.

The gene calls are TRBV28 and TRBJ2-3, with 9 bases identical to TRBD1. V gave up 8 bases and J gave up 3 bases; unmatched junction bases: 6. Germline V gene sequence: CDR1 MDHEN, CDR2 SYDVKM. The length of the CDR3 is 14 residues. Here the CDR3 DNA reads TGTGCCAGCCTGGGACAGGGTAGAACAGATACGCAGTATTTT. Residues: CASLGQGRTDTQYF.

The gene calls are TRBV7-2 and TRBJ1-2; tentative D call: TRBD1 (6 bases). CDR3 size: 14 residues. Germline CDR1 reads SGHTA; CDR2 reads FQGNSA. V was cut by 3 bases and J by 6 bases, with 14 bases left in between. For the CDR3, the DNA is TGTGCCAGCAGCTTTCAGGGGCCACCCGATGGCTACACCTTC. Translating it yields CASSFQGPPDGYTF.

This clonotype came up a few times. The V and J genes are TRBV20-1 and TRBJ2-7, with D possibly matching TRBD1 (7 bases). The CDR3 totals 13 residues. V shed 6 bases and J shed 3 bases, with 15 bases lying between them. Germline V gives CDR1 DFQATT, CDR2 SNEGSKA (reference sequence). The CDR3 loop reads CSAAGQSGYEQYF. The CDR3 DNA sequence: TGCAGTGCCGCGGGACAGTCAGGCTACGAGCAGTACTTC.

This clonotype was detected a few times. V and J are TRBV29-1 and TRBJ2-5; D uncertain. CDR3 length: 15 residues. V was shortened by 6 bases and J by 3 bases, with 20 bases between the two germline ends. Germline-derived CDR1 and CDR2 are SQVTM and ANQGSEA. CDR3 protein: CSVLITAKWEETQYF. The CDR3 DNA reads as TGCAGCGTCCTAATTACGGCAAAGTGGGAAGAGACCCAGTACTTC.

This clonotype was found once. V and J are TRBV7-6 and TRBJ2-1, with 9 bases that match TRBD1. In germline, CDR1 is SGHVS, CDR2 FNYEAQ. The trim removed 2 bases at V and 6 bases at J, leaving 14 bases unmatched. The CDR3 has 18 amino acids. In nucleotides, the CDR3 is TGTGCCAGCAGCTTAAGGGGGGTGGGACAGGGTGCGTTCAATGAGCAGTTCTTC. Protein product: CASSLRGVGQGAFNEQFF. Supplemented by reference TRBV7-6 and TRBJ2-1, the full variable domain reads GAGVSQSPRYKVTKRGQDVALRCDPISGHVSLYWYRQALGQGPEFLTYFNYEAQQDKSGLPNDRFSAERPEGSISTLTIQRTEQRDSAMYRCASSLRGVGQGAFNEQFFGPGTRLTVL.

This clonotype came up a few times. The V call is TRBV20-1, the J call TRBJ2-4, with TRBD2 as a possible D gene (5 bases). This CDR3 is 13 amino acids long. V dropped 4 bases and J dropped 1 base, with 8 bases sitting between them. Germline CDR1 and CDR2: DFQATT and SNEGSKA (reference sequence). CDR3 residues: CSAIAMAKNIQYF. The CDR3 DNA sequence: TGCAGTGCTATAGCGATGGCCAAAAACATTCAGTACTTC.

The V and J genes are TRBV7-2 and TRBJ1-2, with D tentatively TRBD1 (6 bases). CDR1 is SGHTA and CDR2 is FQGNSA in the germline V gene. V lost 5 bases and J 4 bases, leaving 17 bases between the germline ends. The CDR3 covers 15 residues. The DNA of the CDR3 is TGTGCCAGCAGCACCAAGGAGGGGGGAAGCTATGGCTACACCTTC. Translating gives CASSTKEGGSYGYTF.

This clonotype was observed a handful of times. The J gene is TRBJ2-1, the V gene TRBV6-2 or TRBV6-3, with TRBD2 matching over 10 bases. The germline V gene encodes CDR1 MNHEY and CDR2 SVGEGT. The CDR3 extends over 17 amino acids. V shed 2 bases, J shed 4 bases, and the junction held 8 bases outside the gene matches. The CDR3 sequence: CASSYEASGGLYNEQFF. In DNA form, the CDR3 reads TGTGCCAGCAGTTACGAAGCTAGCGGGGGCCTTTACAATGAGCAGTTCTTC.

The chain has TRBV20-1 and TRBJ2-7, with 7 bases aligning to TRBD2. The DNA end lines up better with TRBJ2-5; the J call may be wrong. The V gene's germline CDR1 is DFQATT and CDR2 SNEGSKA (reference sequence). CDR3 size: 13 residues. CDR3 residues: CSAPGEGHKTQYF. DNA of the CDR3: TGCAGTGCTCCCGGGGAGGGTCACAAGACCCAGTACTTC.

The V gene is TRBV28, the J gene TRBJ1-5; D ambiguous. V lost 7 bases and J 0 bases, leaving 16 bases between the germline ends. Germline V lookup: CDR1 MDHEN, CDR2 SYDVKM. The CDR3 has 16 amino acids. This chain's CDR3 is CASIIAGFRSNQPQHF. CDR3 DNA sequence: TGTGCCAGCATCATCGCCGGTTTCCGTAGCAATCAGCCCCAGCATTTT.

This clonotype was recorded only once. The chain links TRBV11-2 to TRBJ2-7; TRBD1 is a possible D gene (5 bases). With 7 bases removed from V and 7 bases from J, the gap between germline ends came to 14 bases. Germline V gene data show CDR1 as SGHAT and CDR2 as FQNNGV. The CDR3 has 12 residues. The CDR3 DNA reads TGTGCCAGCACCCGACAGCGTAGGGAGCAGTACTTC. Translating it yields CASTRQRREQYF.

The chain recombines TRBV12-5 with TRBJ1-5; D is uncertain. V lost 0 bases and J lost 7, with 25 bases in between. Germline V lookup: CDR1 LGHNT, CDR2 FRNRAP. The CDR3 consists of 19 residues. In DNA form, the CDR3 reads TGTGCTAGTGGTTTGGTACATCATGTCCGGACCTGGGTTCGGCAGCCCCAGCATTTT. Its translation is CASGLVHHVRTWVRQPQHF.

This chain connects TRBV5-1 to TRBJ2-3; D not certain. The germline V gene has CDR1 SGHRS and CDR2 YFSETQ. The V end was cut by 0 bases, the J end by 0 bases, with 8 bases between. This CDR3 has 15 amino acids. CDR3 in amino acids: CASSLDIPSTDTQYF. The CDR3 nucleotides read TGCGCCAGCAGCTTGGACATACCGAGCACAGATACGCAGTATTTT.

The V call is TRBV7-6, the J call TRBJ2-3, with D possibly called TRBD1 or TRBD2 (5 bases each). CDR3 length: 17 residues. Germline V gene lookup returns CDR1 SGHVS and CDR2 FNYEAQ. The V and J ends lost 1 base and 2 bases respectively, with 16 bases between them. CDR3 coding DNA: TGTGCCAGCAGCTTAGGGGGGTGGGATCCCCCCACAGATACGCAGTATTTT. It is translated as CASSLGGWDPPTDTQYF.

This clonotype came up once. The rearrangement uses TRBV6-2 or TRBV6-3 and TRBJ1-1; the D gene is possibly TRBD1 (6 bases). V was shortened by 4 bases and J by 4 bases, with 16 bases between the two germline ends. There are 15 residues in the CDR3. Germline V CDR1 and CDR2: MNHEY, SVGEGT. The CDR3 loop is CASSSVAGAGTEAFF. CDR3 sequence (DNA): TGTGCCAGCAGTTCAGTGGCGGGGGCAGGCACTGAAGCTTTCTTT.

The sample holds one count of this clonotype. The rearrangement uses TRBV12-2 and TRBJ2-3; the table's D call of TRBD2 was not tested on the DNA. TRBV12-2 is given as a pseudogene. CDR3 length: 12 amino acids. CDR3 sequence (DNA): TGTGCAAGCCTTAAGGAGGCAGATACGCAGTATTTT. As protein: CASLKEADTQYF.